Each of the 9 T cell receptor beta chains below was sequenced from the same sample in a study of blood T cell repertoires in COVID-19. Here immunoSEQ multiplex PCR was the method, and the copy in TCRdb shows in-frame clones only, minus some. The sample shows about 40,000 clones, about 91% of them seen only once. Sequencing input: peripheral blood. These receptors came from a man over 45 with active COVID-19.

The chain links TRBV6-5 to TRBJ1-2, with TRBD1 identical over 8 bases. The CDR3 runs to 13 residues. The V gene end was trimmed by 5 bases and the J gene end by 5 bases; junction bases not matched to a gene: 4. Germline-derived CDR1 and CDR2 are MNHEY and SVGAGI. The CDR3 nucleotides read TGTGCCAGCAGTCCGGACAGGGCTTATGGCTACACCTTC. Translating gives CASSPDRAYGYTF.

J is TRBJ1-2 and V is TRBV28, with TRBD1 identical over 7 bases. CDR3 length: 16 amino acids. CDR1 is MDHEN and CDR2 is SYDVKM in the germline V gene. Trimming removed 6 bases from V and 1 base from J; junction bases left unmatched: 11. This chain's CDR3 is CASRSGGAGGNYGYTF. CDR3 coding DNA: TGTGCCAGCAGAAGCGGAGGGGCAGGGGGTAACTATGGCTACACCTTC.

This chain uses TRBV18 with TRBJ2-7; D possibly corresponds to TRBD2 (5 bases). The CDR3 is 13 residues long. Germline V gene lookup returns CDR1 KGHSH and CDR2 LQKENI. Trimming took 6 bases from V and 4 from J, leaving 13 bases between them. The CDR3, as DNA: TGTGCCAGCTCTGCGAGGGATGATTACGAGCAGTACTTC. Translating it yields CASSARDDYEQYF.

CDR3 in amino acids: CSVAETGGREQYF. CDR3 nucleotide sequence: TGCAGCGTTGCTGAGACAGGGGGTCGCGAGCAGTACTTC. The genes are TRBV29-1 and TRBJ2-7, with TRBD1 identical over 9 bases. Per the germline V gene, CDR1 is SQVTM and CDR2 is ANQGSEA. J was trimmed by 6 bases and V by 4 bases; bases with no gene match: 7. The CDR3 consists of 13 residues.

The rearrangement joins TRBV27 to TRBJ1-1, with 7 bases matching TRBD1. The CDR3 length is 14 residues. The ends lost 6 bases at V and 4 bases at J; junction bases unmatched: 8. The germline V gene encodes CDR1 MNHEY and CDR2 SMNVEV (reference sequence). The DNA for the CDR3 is TGTGCCAGCAGGCCCTCGACAGGGACCACTGAAGCTTTCTTT. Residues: CASRPSTGTTEAFF.

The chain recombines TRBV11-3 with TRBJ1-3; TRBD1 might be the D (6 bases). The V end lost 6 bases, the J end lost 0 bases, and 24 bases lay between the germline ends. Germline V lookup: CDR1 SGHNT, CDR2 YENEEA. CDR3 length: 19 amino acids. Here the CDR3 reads CASRHRLENDRSSGNTIYF. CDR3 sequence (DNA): TGTGCCAGCAGACATCGTTTGGAGAACGACAGGAGCTCTGGAAACACCATATATTTT.

The CDR3 is CASSSPGGQKNTEAFF. The CDR3 nucleotides are TGTGCCAGCAGTTCCCCGGGGGGCCAAAAGAACACTGAAGCTTTCTTT. This chain joins TRBV6-5 and TRBJ1-1; D possibly corresponds to TRBD1 (6 bases). The CDR3 runs to 16 residues. V lost 4 bases and J 1 base, leaving 16 bases between the germline ends. Germline V gives CDR1 MNHEY, CDR2 SVGAGI.

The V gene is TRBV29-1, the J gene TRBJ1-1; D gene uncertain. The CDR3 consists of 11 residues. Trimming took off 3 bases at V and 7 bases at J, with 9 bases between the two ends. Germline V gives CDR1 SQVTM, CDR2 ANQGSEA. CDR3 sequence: CSVEVRYEAFF. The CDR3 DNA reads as TGCAGCGTTGAGGTGCGTTATGAAGCTTTCTTT. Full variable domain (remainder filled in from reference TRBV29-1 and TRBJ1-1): SAVISQKPSRDICQRGTSLTIQCQVDSQVTMMFWYRQQPGQSLTLIATANQGSEATYESGFVIDKFPISRPNLTFSTLTVSNMSPEDSSIYLCSVEVRYEAFFGQGTRLTVV.

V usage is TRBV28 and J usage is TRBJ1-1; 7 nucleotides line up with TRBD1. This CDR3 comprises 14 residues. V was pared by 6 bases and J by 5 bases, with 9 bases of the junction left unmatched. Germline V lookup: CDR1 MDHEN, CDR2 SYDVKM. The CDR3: CASRPGQKGTEAFF. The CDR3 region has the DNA TGTGCCAGCAGGCCGGGACAGAAAGGAACTGAAGCTTTCTTT.